The 16 T cell receptor beta chains below were found in one sample sequenced in a study of blood T cell repertoires in COVID-19. Produced via immunoSEQ multiplex PCR; TCRdb's table is partial and in-frame only. Altogether about 260,000 clones are present, approximately 88% being singletons, with the ten largest covering around 0.67%. Material: peripheral blood. The receptor source for this set is a human donor in a cohort sampled during active COVID-19.

The rearrangement links TRBV6-5 to TRBJ2-5; TRBD2 might be the D (5 bases). The CDR3 totals 13 residues. Trimming cost V 6 bases and J 5 bases, with 13 bases left between them. Germline CDR1 reads MNHEY; CDR2 reads SVGAGI. The CDR3 here is CASRMSGVETQYF. CDR3 nucleotides: TGTGCCAGCAGAATGAGCGGAGTGGAGACCCAGTACTTC.

In its sample, this clone was seen once. This chain joins TRBV18 and TRBJ1-6; 8 bases fit TRBD1. The germline V gene has CDR1 KGHSH and CDR2 LQKENI. This CDR3 region has 15 residues. J lost 10 bases, V lost 5 bases, and 10 bases had no gene match. The CDR3 sequence is CASSKTGEDRSPLHF. The CDR3 nucleotides read TGTGCCAGCTCAAAGACAGGGGAGGACCGGTCACCCCTCCACTTT.

V and J are TRBV9 and TRBJ2-7; 7 bases agree with TRBD2. Germline CDR1 and CDR2: SGDLS and YYNGEE. J gave up 0 bases and V 3 bases, and 6 bases lay outside the gene matches. The CDR3 extends over 15 amino acids. The chain's CDR3 is CASSARTSASYEQYF. CDR3 in DNA: TGTGCCAGCAGCGCCCGAACTAGCGCCTCCTACGAGCAGTACTTC.

This chain connects TRBV28 to TRBJ2-7; perhaps TRBD2 as D (6 bases). Trimming stripped 4 bases from V and 3 bases from J, with 22 bases between. The CDR3 runs 17 residues. Germline V lookup: CDR1 MDHEN, CDR2 SYDVKM. CDR3 coding DNA: TGTGCCAGCAGTTACCTGACCAGGAGGGGAGCTGACTACGAGCAGTACTTC. Protein product: CASSYLTRRGADYEQYF.

The V gene is TRBV7-9, the J gene TRBJ2-7, with 12 bases matching TRBD1. The CDR3 spans 17 residues. The germline V gene has CDR1 SEHNR and CDR2 FQNEAQ (reference sequence). Trimming removed 8 bases from V and 7 bases from J; junction bases left unmatched: 18. CDR3 nucleotide sequence: TGTGCCAGCGGCACCTCCGGGACAGGGGGCCTGGCGCGAGAGCAGTACTTC. This gives the protein CASGTSGTGGLAREQYF.

This chain links TRBV13 with TRBJ2-3; D remains unclear. V was trimmed by 4 bases and J by 0 bases, leaving 23 bases between them. From germline, CDR1 is PRHDT and CDR2 FYEKMQ (reference sequence). The CDR3 contains 19 residues. The CDR3 reads CASSSNILLGSTSTDTQYF. As DNA, the CDR3 is TGTGCCAGCAGCTCGAATATCCTCCTAGGCTCCACTAGCACAGATACGCAGTATTTT.

CDR3 residues: CASSPGSTGRNTIYF. DNA of the CDR3: TGTGCCAGTAGTCCAGGTTCAACCGGCCGGAACACCATATATTTT. The V call is TRBV19, the J call TRBJ1-3; no definite D call. The V and J ends lost 5 bases and 7 bases respectively, with 18 bases between them. The CDR3 spans 15 residues. Germline CDR1 LNHDA, CDR2 SQIVND (reference sequence).

This chain uses TRBV24-1 with TRBJ1-2, with a tentative D call TRBD1 (6 bases). Deletions cut 9 bases from V and 4 bases from J, with 14 bases between. Looked up from germline, CDR1 is KGHDR and CDR2 is SFDVKD. This CDR3 contains 13 residues. The CDR3 DNA reads TGTGCCACCTGCGAACAGGGTATCTATGGCTACACCTTC. This codes for CATCEQGIYGYTF.

The V call is TRBV29-1, the J call TRBJ2-7, with a tentative D call TRBD1 (6 bases). Germline CDR1 reads SQVTM; CDR2 reads ANQGSEA. The CDR3 is 13 residues long. Trimming pared 4 bases from V and 6 bases from J, leaving 16 bases between. For the CDR3, the DNA is TGCAGCGTTGGAGCCAGGGGCCTCGGCGAGCAGTACTTC. Amino acids: CSVGARGLGEQYF.

The chain employs TRBV6-5 and TRBJ1-6, with D tentatively TRBD1 (5 bases). Trimming took 1 base from V and 9 from J, leaving 13 bases between them. The CDR3 spans 15 residues. CDR1 and CDR2 from the germline V gene are MNHEY and SVGAGI. The CDR3 DNA follows: TGTGCCAGCAGTTACTTCTCAGGGTTGGGTTCACCCCTCCACTTT. This sequence encodes CASSYFSGLGSPLHF.

The chain links TRBV5-1 to TRBJ1-1, with a weak D call TRBD1 (6 bases). Between the trimmed V and J ends, which lost 2 bases and 13 bases, there was a span of 12 bases. Germline CDR1 and CDR2: SGHRS and YFSETQ. CDR3 size: 11 residues. CDR3 sequence: CASSFTGMVFF. DNA for the CDR3: TGCGCCAGCAGCTTTACAGGGATGGTTTTCTTT.

The genes are TRBV5-5 and TRBJ2-7; a weak D match, TRBD2 (5 bases). The CDR3 spans 17 residues. V gave up 1 base and J gave up 3 bases, with 20 bases separating them. Germline CDR1 and CDR2: SGHKS and YYEKEE (reference sequence). The CDR3 region is CASSLNLVWETHYEQYF. CDR3 DNA: TGTGCCAGCAGCTTGAACTTAGTTTGGGAGACACACTACGAGCAGTACTTC.

This clone was found many times. The chain combines TRBV7-8 with TRBJ2-7; 8 positions match TRBD1. Trimming cost V 0 bases and J 0 bases; bases outside gene matches: 4. From germline, CDR1 is SGHVS and CDR2 FQNEAQ. This CDR3 is built from 16 residues. For the CDR3, the DNA is TGTGCCAGCAGCTTAGCGACCAGGGGGCCCTCCTACGAGCAGTACTTC. Translating gives CASSLATRGPSYEQYF.

The chain is built from TRBV6-2 or TRBV6-3 and TRBJ2-7, with a weak D call TRBD1 (5 bases). Germline V gene lookup returns CDR1 MNHEY and CDR2 SVGEGT. Trimming took off 0 bases at V and 3 bases at J, with 12 bases between the two ends. The length of the CDR3 is 15 residues. The CDR3 DNA is TGTGCCAGCAGTTACTCGAGCTTTCAGGGCTACGAGCAGTACTTC. Its translation: CASSYSSFQGYEQYF.

The rearrangement uses TRBV27 and TRBJ1-1, with D possibly matching TRBD1 (6 bases). The V end was cut by 5 bases, the J end by 2 bases, with 18 bases between. CDR1 is MNHEY, CDR2 SMNVEV, per germline (reference sequence). The CDR3 covers 16 residues. Here the CDR3 DNA reads TGTGCCAGCAGTAGAATCAGGGGAGCCCTAAACACTGAAGCTTTCTTT. Residues: CASSRIRGALNTEAFF.

The rearrangement joins TRBV9 to TRBJ2-1; TRBD2 might be the D (5 bases). This CDR3 is built from 14 residues. The V end lost 4 bases, the J end lost 5 bases, and 13 bases lay between the germline ends. The germline CDR1 and CDR2 sequences are SGDLS and YYNGEE. The CDR3 sequence: CASSLGGSNNEQFF. DNA for the CDR3: TGTGCCAGCAGCCTTGGAGGTAGTAACAATGAGCAGTTCTTC.